In this sample, the clone carrying this T cell receptor (beta chain) turned up many times. In germline, CDR1 is SEHNR, CDR2 FQNEAQ (reference sequence). The CDR3 runs 13 residues. Trimming shortened V by 4 bases and J by 7 bases, and 10 bases separated the two germline ends. In TCRdb, the PCR reads were re-called with MiXCR into one record per CDR3 protein. The sample records some 590,000 distinct CDR3 sequences, approximately 24% being singletons. The record originates from a study of molecular identifiers for immune sequencing clone quantification. Sequenced sample: naive CD8+ T cells from blood, with Jurkat cell RNA spiked in. Subset denoted: FACS-sorted CD8+CD4-CCR7+CD45RA+ naive T cells. This clonotype originated in a human donor in good health. Some libraries in this study had Jurkat cell RNA spiked in. The chain links TRBV7-9 to TRBJ2-2; no reliable D call. CDR3 protein: CASSSGLYGELFF. CDR3 nucleotide sequence: TGTGCCAGCAGCTCAGGCCTCTACGGGGAGCTGTTTTTT.